The 12 T cell receptor beta chains reported below all come from one sample, sequenced in a study of shared clonotypes between healthy human individuals. TCRdb keeps only in-frame clones here, not all; method: immunoSEQ multiplex PCR. Of over 2 million clones in the sample, roughly 95% were seen once. Sequencing input: naive CD4+ T cells sorted from blood. Subset noted: CD45RA+ positively selected. These receptors originate from a man between 18 and 29 years old in good health.

This rearrangement joins TRBV9 to TRBJ1-1; 8 bases map to TRBD1. Looked up from germline, CDR1 is SGDLS and CDR2 is YYNGEE. This CDR3 is 14 amino acids long. V lost 5 bases and J lost 1; bases outside the gene matches: 4. This chain's CDR3 is CASSRTGQNTEAFF. DNA for the CDR3: TGTGCCAGCAGTAGGACAGGGCAGAACACTGAAGCTTTCTTT. The full variable domain, its missing parts supplied by reference TRBV9 and TRBJ1-1, is DSGVTQTPKHLITATGQRVTLRCSPRSGDLSVYWYQQSLDQGLQFLIQYYNGEERAKGNILERFSAQQFPDLHSELNLSSLELGDSALYFCASSRTGQNTEAFFGQGTRLTVV.

This chain uses TRBV11-3 with TRBJ2-7; 10 bases agree with TRBD2. CDR3 length: 15 residues. Germline V lookup: CDR1 SGHNT, CDR2 YENEEA. Trimming cost V 3 bases and J 2 bases; bases outside gene matches: 4. The CDR3 reads CASSFSSGGPYEQYF. CDR3 DNA sequence: TGTGCCAGCAGCTTTAGTAGCGGGGGGCCCTACGAGCAGTACTTC.

V usage is TRBV30 and J usage is TRBJ1-3, with D perhaps TRBD1 (5 bases). CDR1 and CDR2 from the germline V gene are GTSNPN and SVGIG (reference sequence). Between the trimmed V and J ends, which lost 4 bases and 4 bases, there was a span of 20 bases. CDR3 length: 16 residues. In nucleotides, the CDR3 is TGTGCCTGGATCCGGTCGGGGGGTTCTAGGGGAAACACCATATATTTT. Its protein product is CAWIRSGGSRGNTIYF. Using reference TRBV30 and TRBJ1-3 for the parts outside the CDR3, the full variable domain is SQTIHQWPATLVQPVGSPLSLECTVEGTSNPNLYWYRQAAGRGLQLLFYSVGIGQISSEVPQNLSASRPQDRQFILSSKKLLLSDSGFYLCAWIRSGGSRGNTIYFGEGSWLTVV.

The rearrangement links TRBV6-5 to TRBJ2-7; either TRBD1 or TRBD2 may supply D (6 bases each). CDR1 MNHEY and CDR2 SVGAGI come from the germline V gene. V lost 0 bases, J lost 3 bases, and 12 bases lay in between. This CDR3 comprises 15 residues. The CDR3 region is CASSYSSKGGYEQYF. The CDR3 DNA follows: TGTGCCAGCAGTTACTCGAGCAAGGGGGGCTACGAGCAGTACTTC.

DNA for the CDR3: TGTGCCAGCACCCGGACGGGACAGGGATGGGAGCAGTACTTC. This codes for CASTRTGQGWEQYF. The V call is TRBV2, the J call TRBJ2-7; 9 bases fit TRBD1. CDR1 is SNHLY, CDR2 FYNNEI, per germline. V dropped 7 bases and J dropped 7; count of bases not matched to a gene: 11. CDR3 length: 14 amino acids.

This chain joins TRBV6-5 and TRBJ1-5; TRBD1 aligns across 9 bases. There are 15 residues in the CDR3. CDR1 MNHEY and CDR2 SVGAGI come from the germline V gene. Trimming took 4 bases from V and 7 from J; bases not matched to a gene: 8. The CDR3 DNA follows: TGTGCCAGCAGTTCCGGACAGGGGATTAACCAGCCCCAGCATTTT. Encoded protein: CASSSGQGINQPQHF.

The chain is built from TRBV18 and TRBJ1-4; 7 nucleotides line up with TRBD1. Per the germline V gene, CDR1 is KGHSH and CDR2 is LQKENI. The trim removed 4 bases at V and 3 bases at J, leaving 5 bases unmatched. The CDR3 length is 15 residues. The CDR3 loop is CASSLHRGSNEKLFF. CDR3 in DNA: TGTGCCAGCTCACTACACAGGGGATCTAATGAAAAACTGTTTTTT.

The chain has TRBV10-3 and TRBJ2-2, with TRBD2 matching 12 bases. The ends lost 9 bases at V and 0 bases at J; junction bases unmatched: 11. Germline CDR1 and CDR2: ENHRY and SYGVKD. The CDR3 extends over 18 amino acids. The CDR3 DNA follows: TGTGCCATTGGACGGACTAGCGGGGAAAAGGCGAACACCGGGGAGCTGTTTTTT. Amino acids: CAIGRTSGEKANTGELFF.

This sequence joins TRBV7-9 and TRBJ2-2, with D unresolved. Per germline, CDR1 SEHNR and CDR2 FQNEAQ (reference sequence). V lost 2 bases, J lost 6 bases, and 7 bases lay in between. CDR3 length: 13 residues. CDR3 region: CASSLLFAGELFF. In DNA, the CDR3 is TGTGCCAGCAGCTTACTCTTCGCCGGGGAGCTGTTTTTT.

This rearrangement joins TRBV28 to TRBJ1-2, with TRBD1 as a possible D gene (6 bases). Between the trimmed V and J ends, which lost 6 bases and 8 bases, there was a span of 13 bases. The CDR3 spans 12 residues. The V gene's germline CDR1 is MDHEN and CDR2 SYDVKM. CDR3 coding DNA: TGTGCCAGCAGATATTACAGGGACGGCTACACCTTC. This sequence encodes CASRYYRDGYTF.

The CDR3 protein is CASSTQGYQPQHF. The CDR3 DNA reads as TGTGCCAGCAGTACCCAGGGATATCAGCCCCAGCATTTT. The chain uses TRBV6-5 and TRBJ1-5; weak D call: TRBD1 (5 bases). Trimming took 5 bases from V and 5 from J, leaving 10 bases between them. The CDR3 runs to 13 residues. Germline assignment: CDR1 MNHEY and CDR2 SVGAGI.

This clone has just one count. The chain uses TRBV5-6 and TRBJ2-3, with D unclear. V lost 2 bases and J lost 2, with 21 bases in between. The CDR3 has 18 residues. Germline V lookup: CDR1 SGHDT, CDR2 YYEEEE. The CDR3 DNA is TGTGCCAGCAGCTTTTATCTCTTGCGGAACCAGGCCACAGATACGCAGTATTTT. Residues: CASSFYLLRNQATDTQYF.